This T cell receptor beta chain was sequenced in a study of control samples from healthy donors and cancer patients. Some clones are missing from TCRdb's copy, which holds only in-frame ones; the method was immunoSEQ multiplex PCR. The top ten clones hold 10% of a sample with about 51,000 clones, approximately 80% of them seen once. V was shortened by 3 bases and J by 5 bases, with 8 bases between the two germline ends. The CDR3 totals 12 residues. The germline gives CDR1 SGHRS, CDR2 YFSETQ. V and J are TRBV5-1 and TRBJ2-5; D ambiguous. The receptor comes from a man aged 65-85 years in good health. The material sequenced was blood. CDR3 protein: CASSSEAETQYF. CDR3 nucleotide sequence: TGCGCCAGCAGCTCGGAAGCCGAGACCCAGTACTTC.